Listed here are 26 T cell receptor beta chains from one sample, sequenced in a study of blood T cell repertoires in COVID-19. Sequencing used immunoSEQ multiplex PCR; TCRdb keeps in-frame clones, though not all of them. The data show under 100,000 clones, about nine tenths seen once. The sample was peripheral blood. These receptor sequences come from a male donor with acute or convalescent COVID-19.

This clone occurred once. The rearrangement joins TRBV7-9 to TRBJ2-7; possible D gene TRBD1, 7 bases. This CDR3 region has 16 residues. Trimming cost V 8 bases and J 6 bases, with 26 bases left between them. CDR1 is SEHNR, CDR2 FQNEAQ, per germline (reference sequence). The CDR3 DNA reads TGTGCCAGCCTACCCGGGGCAGGGGGGTATTCAGCCGAGCAGTACTTC. This encodes CASLPGAGGYSAEQYF.

This clone was seen only once. The V gene is TRBV5-5, the J gene TRBJ1-4; 12 bases match TRBD1. This CDR3 comprises 17 residues. The V and J ends lost 8 bases and 7 bases, in that order; junction bases with no gene match: 15. Germline V lookup: CDR1 SGHKS, CDR2 YYEKEE (reference sequence). CDR3 protein: CASKSRDRGRRGEKLFF. Written as DNA, the CDR3 is TGTGCCAGTAAGTCACGGGACAGGGGGCGCCGGGGTGAAAAACTGTTTTTT.

This sequence joins TRBV24-1 and TRBJ1-2; D is possibly TRBD1 (6 bases). With 3 bases removed from V and 4 bases from J, the gap between germline ends came to 11 bases. Germline CDR1 and CDR2: KGHDR and SFDVKD. CDR3 length equals 14 residues. This chain's CDR3 is CATSDRGAGYGYTF. As DNA, the CDR3 is TGTGCCACCAGTGATCGGGGGGCTGGCTATGGCTACACCTTC.

The V call is TRBV30, the J call TRBJ2-1; D possibly corresponds to TRBD2 (5 bases). The CDR3 loop spans 15 amino acids. V lost 0 bases, J lost 4 bases, and 13 bases lay in between. Per the germline V gene, CDR1 is GTSNPN and CDR2 is SVGIG (reference sequence). CDR3 in amino acids: CAWSVTREGYNEQFF. The CDR3 DNA is TGTGCCTGGAGTGTAACCAGAGAGGGTTACAATGAGCAGTTCTTC.

The chain links TRBV19 to TRBJ2-7, with D possibly matching TRBD2 (6 bases). There are 15 residues in the CDR3. Germline V gene lookup returns CDR1 LNHDA and CDR2 SQIVND (reference sequence). V was pared by 7 bases and J by 3 bases, with 19 bases between. The CDR3 region is CASTPGELQFYEQYF. Here the CDR3 DNA reads TGTGCCAGTACCCCGGGGGAGCTGCAGTTCTACGAGCAGTACTTC.

This chain connects TRBV15 to TRBJ2-7, with 8 bases aligning to TRBD2. J was trimmed by 4 bases and V by 3 bases; bases with no gene match: 11. CDR1 is LNHNV, CDR2 YYDKDF, per germline (reference sequence). The length of the CDR3 is 16 residues. In DNA form, the CDR3 reads TGTGCCACCAGCAGGGACTTGGCGGGGGGCCATTACGAGCAGTACTTC. Its translation is CATSRDLAGGHYEQYF.

The V and J genes are TRBV7-8 and TRBJ2-5, with a weak D call TRBD1 (6 bases). V lost 0 bases to trimming and J lost 4 bases, with 15 bases between them. The V gene's germline CDR1 is SGHVS and CDR2 FQNEAQ. CDR3 length: 16 amino acids. This CDR3 reads CASSLAVAGEGETQYF. The CDR3 nucleotides are TGTGCCAGCAGCTTAGCGGTGGCAGGGGAAGGAGAGACCCAGTACTTC.

This clone was seen only once. This chain links TRBV29-1 with TRBJ1-2; 7 bases line up with TRBD1. Unmatched junction bases numbered 11, after V lost 0 bases and J lost 7 bases. This CDR3 has 15 amino acids. Germline CDR1 reads SQVTM; CDR2 reads ANQGSEA. The CDR3 DNA sequence: TGCAGCGTTGAAGAGGGAGACAGGGACCCTTTTGGCTACACCTTC. This codes for CSVEEGDRDPFGYTF.

The chain links TRBV19 to TRBJ2-3; 9 positions agree with TRBD2. The CDR3 is 15 amino acids. Trimming at V came to 1 base and at J to 1 base, leaving 0 bases not matched to a gene. The germline V gene encodes CDR1 LNHDA and CDR2 SQIVND (reference sequence). CDR3 region: CASSIGLAGTDTQYF. CDR3 nucleotides: TGTGCCAGTAGTATAGGACTAGCGGGCACAGATACGCAGTATTTT.

This clone was found a few times. The chain couples TRBV5-6 to TRBJ1-1, with D hard to call. Trimming cost V 0 bases and J 1 base, with 7 bases left between them. CDR3 size: 14 residues. Germline values: CDR1 SGHDT, CDR2 YYEEEE. The CDR3 DNA sequence: TGTGCCAGCAGCTTGGGGGCCAAGAACACTGAAGCTTTCTTT. This codes for CASSLGAKNTEAFF.

This clone was found once. The gene calls are TRBV5-1 and TRBJ2-1, with a possible D match to TRBD1 (6 bases). CDR3 length: 14 amino acids. Trimming shortened V by 6 bases and J by 9 bases, and 19 bases separated the two germline ends. Germline CDR1 and CDR2: SGHRS and YFSETQ. This CDR3 reads CASTWGRARAEQFF. DNA for the CDR3: TGCGCCAGCACCTGGGGGCGGGCCAGGGCTGAGCAGTTCTTC.

The rearrangement joins TRBV2 to TRBJ2-3, with 11 bases lining up with TRBD2. The CDR3 spans 17 residues. Looked up from germline, CDR1 is SNHLY and CDR2 is FYNNEI. Trimming cost V 5 bases and J 0 bases; bases outside gene matches: 7. The CDR3 protein is CASSTLAGGPSTDTQYF. CDR3 sequence (DNA): TGTGCCAGCAGTACCTTAGCGGGGGGGCCTAGCACAGATACGCAGTATTTT.

The chain links TRBV19 to TRBJ1-1, with a weak D call TRBD1 (5 bases). This CDR3 comprises 13 residues. Germline assignment: CDR1 LNHDA and CDR2 SQIVND (reference sequence). Trimming removed 5 bases at V and 4 bases at J, with 11 bases between. The CDR3 is CASSGGTTTEAFF. The CDR3, as DNA: TGTGCCAGTAGTGGGGGGACTACCACTGAAGCTTTCTTT.

The CDR3 region is CASSLSREPGPQHF. As DNA, the CDR3 is TGTGCCAGCAGTTTATCGAGGGAACCAGGGCCCCAGCATTTT. This chain links TRBV27 with TRBJ1-5; D gene uncertain. Germline V lookup: CDR1 MNHEY, CDR2 SMNVEV (reference sequence). Trimming removed 0 bases at V and 9 bases at J, with 12 bases between. This CDR3 contains 14 residues.

The chain recombines TRBV6-4 with TRBJ1-2; D remains ambiguous. V was shortened by 8 bases and J by 4 bases, with 11 bases between the two germline ends. The CDR3 covers 12 residues. Germline CDR1 and CDR2: MRHNA and SNTAGT. The CDR3 nucleotides read TGTGCCAGCCGGACGGGAAGCTATGGCTACACCTTC. Protein: CASRTGSYGYTF.

J is TRBJ1-1 and V is TRBV19; unclear D gene. The CDR3 length is 14 residues. Per the germline V gene, CDR1 is LNHDA and CDR2 is SQIVND (reference sequence). V was clipped by 5 bases and J by 1 base, with 11 bases between them. DNA of the CDR3: TGTGCCAGTAGTGTTCGCCGGGAGAACACTGAAGCTTTCTTT. Protein sequence: CASSVRRENTEAFF.

The genes are TRBV6-6 and TRBJ1-1; weak D call: TRBD1 (6 bases). V dropped 6 bases and J dropped 5 bases, with 10 bases sitting between them. Per germline, CDR1 MNHNY and CDR2 SVGAGI (reference sequence). The CDR3 length is 12 residues. CDR3: CASRQGRTEAFF. The DNA for the CDR3 is TGTGCCAGCAGACAGGGTCGGACTGAAGCTTTCTTT.

The V gene is TRBV18, the J gene TRBJ2-7; 7 nucleotides match TRBD1. The CDR3 is 15 residues long. Germline V gives CDR1 KGHSH, CDR2 LQKENI. Trimming cost V 2 bases and J 4 bases; bases outside gene matches: 8. CDR3 loop: CASSPGGRGSYEQYF. The DNA of the CDR3 is TGTGCCAGCTCACCAGGGGGCAGGGGGAGTTACGAGCAGTACTTC.

The V call is TRBV5-1, the J call TRBJ1-4, with 10 bases that match TRBD1. V was clipped by 4 bases and J by 0 bases; unmatched bases: 9. The CDR3 is made up of 18 amino acids. CDR1 is SGHRS and CDR2 is YFSETQ in the germline V gene. The CDR3 protein is CASSPETGGVATNEKLFF. As DNA, the CDR3 is TGCGCCAGCAGCCCGGAGACAGGGGGCGTAGCAACTAATGAAAAACTGTTTTTT.

V gene TRBV25-1 combines with J gene TRBJ2-2; D perhaps matches TRBD1 (6 bases). Germline V gene lookup returns CDR1 MGHDK and CDR2 SYGVNS. Trimming shortened V by 3 bases and J by 9 bases, and 14 bases separated the two germline ends. The CDR3 runs 14 residues. The CDR3 DNA reads TGTGCCAGCAGTGATGAACAGGGAGCCCGGGAGCTGTTTTTT. It yields the protein CASSDEQGARELFF.

The V and J genes are TRBV7-8 and TRBJ1-3; the match to TRBD1 covers 9 bases. Germline CDR1 SGHVS, CDR2 FQNEAQ. The CDR3 covers 19 residues. With 4 bases clipped from V and 0 bases from J, the junction kept 13 bases outside the gene matches. CDR3 residues: CASSSRTGVPLRSGNTIYF. The CDR3 DNA follows: TGTGCCAGCAGCTCCAGGACAGGGGTCCCCCTTCGCTCTGGAAACACCATATATTTT.

The chain joins TRBV27 to TRBJ1-2, with TRBD1 identical over 10 bases. This CDR3 spans 14 amino acids. Germline CDR1 MNHEY, CDR2 SMNVEV (reference sequence). Trimming cost V 6 bases and J 4 bases; bases outside gene matches: 5. The CDR3 DNA reads TGTGCCAGCAGAAGGACAGGGGGTGGCTATGGCTACACCTTC. Protein: CASRRTGGGYGYTF.

This clone was detected once. This chain joins TRBV6-2 or TRBV6-3 and TRBJ1-6, with 7 nucleotides matching TRBD1. This CDR3 region has 15 residues. Germline CDR1 and CDR2: MNHEY and SVGEGT. Trimming took 6 bases from V and 6 from J; bases not matched to a gene: 8. CDR3 bases: TGTGCCAGCAGCACCGGGACAGTGTTTAATTCACCCCTCCACTTT. Its translation is CASSTGTVFNSPLHF.

This clone was seen only once. The chain joins TRBV29-1 to TRBJ2-7; possible D gene TRBD2, 5 bases. The CDR3 is 16 amino acids. Between the trimmed V and J ends, which lost 4 bases and 0 bases, there was a span of 19 bases. CDR1 and CDR2 (germline): SQVTM, ANQGSEA. The CDR3 DNA sequence: TGCAGCGTTGCTGGGAAGGAGGCCACGAGCTCCTACGAGCAGTACTTC. Its translation: CSVAGKEATSSYEQYF.

The chain carries TRBV6-6 and TRBJ2-3; 7 nucleotides align to TRBD2. The CDR3 runs to 14 residues. The J segment lost 0 bases and the V segment lost 6 bases, leaving 3 bases of the junction unmatched. Germline values: CDR1 MNHNY, CDR2 SVGAGI (reference sequence). The CDR3 DNA is TGTGCCAGCAGCCCAGCGGGGAGCACAGATACGCAGTATTTT. It yields the protein CASSPAGSTDTQYF.

This chain joins TRBV3-1 (or the pseudogene TRBV3-2) and TRBJ2-5, with 7 nucleotides matching TRBD2. The V gene's germline CDR1 is LGHDT and CDR2 YNNKEL (reference sequence). V lost 1 base, J lost 5 bases, and 10 bases stayed unmatched. This CDR3 comprises 16 residues. CDR3 in DNA: TGTGCCAGCAGCCAAGGGCGGGCTAGCGGTCGCGAGACCCAGTACTTC. Its protein is CASSQGRASGRETQYF.